The present entry profiles one T cell receptor (beta chain) with its context. Its cognate antigen is unknown. CDR1 is MRHNA and CDR2 is SNTAGT in the germline V gene. V dropped 5 bases and J dropped 7 bases, with 12 bases sitting between them. The CDR3 is made up of 13 amino acids. This sample was included in a study of cytomegalovirus exposure and HLA in healthy donors. Study-level information: An analysis done earlier identified approximately 120 million unique TCR beta sequences from about 179 million T cells.

Amplification used 60 Vbeta primers and 13 Jbeta primers. Here immunoSEQ multiplex PCR was the method, and the copy in TCRdb shows in-frame clones only, minus some. The data show more than 150,000 clones, 84% seen once. Study-wide findings and caveats: Cytomegalovirus-associated TCR beta chains were listed, numbering some 170.

The sequencing sample was made of PBMCs. V and J are TRBV6-4 and TRBJ1-5, with a tentative D call TRBD1 (6 bases). The receptor was isolated from a girl aged 2 to 10 in good health and CMV-seropositive. CDR3 in amino acids: CASSQTRGQPQHF. As DNA, the CDR3 is TGTGCCAGCAGTCAAACCAGGGGCCAGCCCCAGCATTTT.